The T cell receptor (beta chain) under discussion was sequenced for a study of T cell repertoires in cytomegalovirus infection. To note about this clonotype: Antigen: not known.

V shed 5 bases, J shed 3 bases, and the junction held 6 bases outside the gene matches. This CDR3 has 16 amino acids. TCRdb reprocessed the reads via MiXCR and lists one record per CDR3 protein. Of about half a million distinct CDR3 sequences in the sample, approximately 46% were seen once. V and J are TRBV12-3 or TRBV12-4 and TRBJ2-1; TRBD2 agrees at 11 bases. The clonotype was recovered from a human donor in good health (CMV status not recorded). Some clones in this sample may be carry-over from other donors' samples. The sequenced sample was cultured PBMCs, obtained from culture after CMV antigen stimulation. The CDR3 spells CASSSIAGGFYNEQFF. CDR3 bases: TGTGCCAGCAGTAGCATAGCGGGAGGGTTCTACAATGAGCAGTTCTTC.